The subject of this entry is one T cell receptor (beta chain). The antigen is undetermined. This entry is derived from a study of sequential checkpoint blockade in melanoma. Study-wide context: Randomization was 1:1 between first-line nivolumab→ipilimumab and ipilimumab→nivolumab. Matched biopsies came pretreatment and at week 13 for some 22 patients.

Germline-derived CDR1 and CDR2 are GTSNPN and SVGIG (reference sequence). The length of the CDR3 is 17 residues. Losses at the gene ends were 3 bases for V and 9 bases for J; bases not matched to a gene: 21. Treatment denoted: randomized to nivolumab then ipilimumab (arm A) or the reverse (arm B). The data were produced by immunoSEQ multiplex PCR, yet TCRdb's version contains in-frame clones alone and is incomplete. Among 10,000 or so clones listed, about 23% were seen once. Notes on the study in general: In arm A, pretreatment tumor clonality was associated with response.

The receptor's source is a human donor with melanoma. The chain has TRBV30 and TRBJ2-5; TRBD2 matches 8 bases. The sample in question was tumor tissue (inferred from file names), obtained from a patient given nivolumab and ipilimumab in sequence. The CDR3 reads CAWSAGGLGPGRQAQYF. DNA of the CDR3: TGTGCCTGGAGCGCGGGAGGACTGGGACCGGGTAGGCAGGCCCAGTACTTC. Supplemented by reference TRBV30 and TRBJ2-5, the full variable domain reads SQTIHQWPATLVQPVGSPLSLECTVEGTSNPNLYWYRQAAGRGLQLLFYSVGIGQISSEVPQNLSASRPQDRQFILSSKKLLLSDSGFYLCAWSAGGLGPGRQAQYFGPGTRLLVL.